The clone carrying this T cell receptor (beta chain) was counted a few times. Antigen specificity is unknown. The record originates from a study of human T cells and chemical hapten exposure. Study-level points and caveats: Expanded TCR sets contained significantly more large CDR3 similarity clusters than controls.

The CDR3 runs to 15 residues. V dropped 3 bases and J dropped 4 bases, with 14 bases sitting between them. CDR1 and CDR2 (germline): SGHTA, FQGNSA. Time point specified: pre-sensitization, week 0. Noted treatment: therapeutic diphenylcyclopropenone sensitization with weekly scalp DPC. Patch tests were applied only after blood draws. The library labeled individual cDNA molecules by adding unique molecular identifiers to them. MiXCR, run by TCRdb on the RACE reads, gives a single entry per CDR3 protein. The repertoire holds fewer than 350,000 distinct CDR3 sequences, almost 8% seen once, with roughly 1.2% in the top ten.

The clonotype originates from a man in his late teens or twenties with alopecia areata. Some clones in this sample may be carry-over from other donors' samples. The chain uses TRBV7-2 and TRBJ2-3; maybe TRBD2 (5 bases). This specimen was whole blood, taken in connection with sensitization to the hapten diphenylcyclopropenone (DPC). CDR3 sequence: CASSLGRPGADTQYF. For the CDR3, the DNA is TGTGCCAGCAGCTTGGGGAGACCTGGCGCAGATACGCAGTATTTT.